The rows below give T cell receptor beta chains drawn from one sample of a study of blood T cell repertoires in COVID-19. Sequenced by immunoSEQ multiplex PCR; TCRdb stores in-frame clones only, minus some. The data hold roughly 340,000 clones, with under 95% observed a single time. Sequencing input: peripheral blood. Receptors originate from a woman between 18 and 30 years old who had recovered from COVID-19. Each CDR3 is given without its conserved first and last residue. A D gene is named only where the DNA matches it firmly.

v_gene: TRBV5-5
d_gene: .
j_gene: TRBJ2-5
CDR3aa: ASSPHRQETQY

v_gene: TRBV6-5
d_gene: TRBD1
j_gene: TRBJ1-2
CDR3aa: ASSMFGGQGKGYT

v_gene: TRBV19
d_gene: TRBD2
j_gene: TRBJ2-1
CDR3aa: ATDIPPLLLAGVSYNEQF

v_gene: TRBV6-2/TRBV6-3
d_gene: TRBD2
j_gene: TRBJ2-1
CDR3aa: ASSRLAGNEQF

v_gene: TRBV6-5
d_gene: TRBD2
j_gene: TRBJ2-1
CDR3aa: ASSSESGRGNEQF

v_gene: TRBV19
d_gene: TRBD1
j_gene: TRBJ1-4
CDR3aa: ASRITGVTNEKLF

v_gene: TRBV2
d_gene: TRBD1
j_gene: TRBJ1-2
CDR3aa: ASSEALQVRGRYGYT

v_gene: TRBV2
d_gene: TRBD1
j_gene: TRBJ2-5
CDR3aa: ASSLLDRQETQY

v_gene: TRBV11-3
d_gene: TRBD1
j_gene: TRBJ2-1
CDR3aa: ASSIRGPYNEQF

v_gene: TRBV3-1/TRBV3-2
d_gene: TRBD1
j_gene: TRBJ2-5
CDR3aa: ASSLGQGGIQETQY

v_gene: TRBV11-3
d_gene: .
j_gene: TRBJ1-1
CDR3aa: ASSPRVQGLNTEAF

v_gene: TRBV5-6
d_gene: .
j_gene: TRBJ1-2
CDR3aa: ASSTDRNYGYT

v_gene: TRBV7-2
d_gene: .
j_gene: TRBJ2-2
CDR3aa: ASSLAPGAAGELF

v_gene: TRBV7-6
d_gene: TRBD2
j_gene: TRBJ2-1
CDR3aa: ASSPGLAGGAEQF

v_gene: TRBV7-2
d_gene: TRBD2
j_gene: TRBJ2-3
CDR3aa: ASSSLPVASGNADTQY

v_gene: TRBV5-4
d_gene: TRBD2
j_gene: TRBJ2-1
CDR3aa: ASSQGAGGYNEQF

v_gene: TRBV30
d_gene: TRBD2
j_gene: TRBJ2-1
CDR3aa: AWSGQGLAGVVSSYNEQF

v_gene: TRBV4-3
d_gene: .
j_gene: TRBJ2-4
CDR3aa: ASSPQFGAGKNIQY

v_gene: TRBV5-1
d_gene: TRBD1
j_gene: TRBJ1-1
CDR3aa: ASSRDRGPLTEAF

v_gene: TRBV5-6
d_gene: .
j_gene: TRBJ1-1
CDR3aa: ASSFQGWGRGNTEAF

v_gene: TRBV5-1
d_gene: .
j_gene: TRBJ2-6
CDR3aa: ASSFTDSGANVLT

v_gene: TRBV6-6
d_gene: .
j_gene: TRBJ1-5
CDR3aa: ASSYPQGNQPQH

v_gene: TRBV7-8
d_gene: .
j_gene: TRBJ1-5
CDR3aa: ASSLVAQGGQPQH

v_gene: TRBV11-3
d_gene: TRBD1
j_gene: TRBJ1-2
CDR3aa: ASSPRTGRYT

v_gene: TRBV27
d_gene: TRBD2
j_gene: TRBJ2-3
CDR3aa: ASSLFLAGAHTDTQY

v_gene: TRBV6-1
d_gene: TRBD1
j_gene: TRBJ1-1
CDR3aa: ASSEWGQGAGTEAF

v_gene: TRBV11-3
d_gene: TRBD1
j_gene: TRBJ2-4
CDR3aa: ASSLGQGIDIQY

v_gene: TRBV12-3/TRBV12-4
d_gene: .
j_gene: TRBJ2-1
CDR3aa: ASSLVSNEQF

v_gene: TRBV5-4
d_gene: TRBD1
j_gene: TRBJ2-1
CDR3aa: ASSRDRVSYNEQF

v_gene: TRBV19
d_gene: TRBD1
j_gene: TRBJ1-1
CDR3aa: ASSGQGNTEAF

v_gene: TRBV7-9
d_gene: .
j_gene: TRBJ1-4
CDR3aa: ASSLVGAQEKLF

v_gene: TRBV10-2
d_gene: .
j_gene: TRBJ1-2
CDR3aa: ASSESSLNYGYT

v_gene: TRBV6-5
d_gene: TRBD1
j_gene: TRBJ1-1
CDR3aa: ASSMTGGTEAF

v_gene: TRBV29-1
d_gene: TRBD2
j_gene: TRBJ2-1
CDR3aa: SGLAGAIYNEQF

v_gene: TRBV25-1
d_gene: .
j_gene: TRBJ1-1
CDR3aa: ASSAPTGDVGEAF

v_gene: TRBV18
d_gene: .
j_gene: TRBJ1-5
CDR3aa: ASSPSGGEVQPQH

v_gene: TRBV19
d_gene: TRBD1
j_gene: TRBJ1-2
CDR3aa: ASSIASRQGSLYGYT

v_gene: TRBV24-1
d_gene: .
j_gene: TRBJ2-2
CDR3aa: ATSDSQGWTGELF

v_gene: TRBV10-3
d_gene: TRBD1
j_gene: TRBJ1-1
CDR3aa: AIRQGERGEAF

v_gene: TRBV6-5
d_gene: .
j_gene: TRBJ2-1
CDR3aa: ASSYSFYNEQF

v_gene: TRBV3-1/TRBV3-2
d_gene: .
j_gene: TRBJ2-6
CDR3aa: ASSQDTRVYWGSGANVLT

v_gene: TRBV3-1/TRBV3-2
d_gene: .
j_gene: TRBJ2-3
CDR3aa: ASSQWQARDTQY